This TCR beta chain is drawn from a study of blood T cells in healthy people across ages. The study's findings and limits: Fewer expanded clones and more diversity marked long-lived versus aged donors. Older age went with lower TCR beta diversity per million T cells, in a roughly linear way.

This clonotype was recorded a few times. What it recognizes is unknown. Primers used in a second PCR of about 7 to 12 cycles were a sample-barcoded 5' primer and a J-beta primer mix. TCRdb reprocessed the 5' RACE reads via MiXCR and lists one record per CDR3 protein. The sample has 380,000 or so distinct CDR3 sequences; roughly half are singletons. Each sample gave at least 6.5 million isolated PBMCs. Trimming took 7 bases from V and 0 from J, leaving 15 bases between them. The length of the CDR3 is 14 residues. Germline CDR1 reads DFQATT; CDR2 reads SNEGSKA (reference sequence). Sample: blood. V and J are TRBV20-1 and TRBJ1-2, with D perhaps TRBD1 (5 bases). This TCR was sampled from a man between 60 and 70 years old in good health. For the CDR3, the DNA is TGCAGTGTCCCCCCGACAGCTACTAACTATGGCTACACCTTC. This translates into CSVPPTATNYGYTF.